Listed below are T cell receptor beta chains from one sample, sequenced in a study of blood T cell repertoires in COVID-19. The method was immunoSEQ multiplex PCR; TCRdb's version includes in-frame clones alone and lacks a portion of them. The sample shows about 250,000 clones, roughly 88% of them seen only once. The source material was PBMCs or T cells enriched from blood (not recorded which). These receptors all stem from a woman between 25 and 40 years old who had recovered from COVID-19. The CDR3 runs from the conserved cysteine through the conserved F or W. D genes are given only for firm matches. Size values are once, few and many counts, or a class for expanded clones, and some rows have none.

clone_size j_call d_call v_call cdr3_aa cdr3_nt
- TRBJ1-6 TRBD1 TRBV15 CATEEGDSITYNSPLHF TGTGCCACAGAGGAAGGGGACAGCATAACCTATAATTCACCCCTCCACTTT
- TRBJ2-7 TRBD1 TRBV9 CASSGTGQEQYF TGTGCCAGCAGCGGGACAGGGCAAGAGCAGTACTTC
- TRBJ2-3 TRBD2 TRBV5-4 CASSSGGPSTDTQYF TGTGCCAGCAGCTCGGGGGGGCCAAGCACAGATACGCAGTATTTT
- TRBJ1-5 - TRBV21-1 CASGRRGHQPQHF TGTGCCAGCGGGAGGAGAGGACATCAGCCCCAGCATTTT
- TRBJ2-2 TRBD2 TRBV3-1/TRBV3-2 CASNPVAGGATGELFF TGTGCCAGCAACCCAGTGGCGGGGGGCGCCACCGGGGAGCTGTTTTTT
- TRBJ2-7 TRBD1 TRBV29-1 CSVRWGTANYEQYF TGCAGCGTCCGATGGGGGACAGCCAACTACGAGCAGTACTTC
- TRBJ2-1 - TRBV5-1 CASSRTWGDYNEQFF TGCGCCAGCAGCCGGACATGGGGCGACTACAATGAGCAGTTCTTC
- TRBJ2-5 - TRBV9 CASPPPGKLETQYF TGTGCCAGCCCCCCGCCAGGGAAGCTGGAGACCCAGTACTTC
- TRBJ2-1 TRBD2 TRBV7-3 CASSPAPGLAGNEQFF TGTGCCAGCAGCCCAGCTCCGGGACTAGCGGGAAATGAGCAGTTCTTC
once TRBJ2-7 TRBD2 TRBV2 CASSPNLFMTSGGEYEQYF TGTGCCAGCAGCCCTAACCTCTTCATGACTAGCGGGGGTGAATACGAGCAGTACTTC
- TRBJ2-7 TRBD1 TRBV19 CASNPGTGSYEQYF TGTGCCAGTAACCCAGGGACAGGCTCCTACGAGCAGTACTTC
- TRBJ2-1 - TRBV5-1 CASSFSSSVTYNEQFF TGCGCCAGCAGCTTTTCCTCTAGCGTTACCTACAATGAGCAGTTCTTC
- TRBJ1-4 - TRBV2 CASSGQENEKLFF TGTGCCAGCAGTGGACAAGAAAATGAAAAACTGTTTTTT
- TRBJ2-2 - TRBV4-1 CASSLLGTHPTGELFF TGCGCCAGCAGCCTACTCGGGACACACCCCACCGGGGAGCTGTTTTTT
once TRBJ1-1 - TRBV19 CASSTDRSNTEAFF TGTGCCAGTAGTACAGACAGGTCCAACACTGAAGCTTTCTTT
- TRBJ2-3 - TRBV6-1 CASSGSGRGFTDTQYF TGTGCCAGCAGTGGGTCGGGGCGGGGTTTCACAGATACGCAGTATTTT
once TRBJ1-1 - TRBV2 CASSDRGGNTEAFF TGTGCCAGCAGTGACAGGGGCGGGAACACTGAAGCTTTCTTT
- TRBJ2-7 - TRBV19 CASSIFSGYEQYF TGTGCCAGTAGTATCTTCTCGGGCTACGAGCAGTACTTC
- TRBJ2-7 TRBD2 TRBV6-5 CASSYIAGVYEQYF TGTGCCAGCAGTTACATAGCGGGTGTCTACGAGCAGTACTTC
- TRBJ2-5 TRBD2 TRBV9 CASSVTGLAGLARDETQYF TGTGCCAGCAGCGTTACGGGACTAGCGGGCCTAGCGAGGGACGAGACCCAGTACTTC
- TRBJ1-2 - TRBV7-2 CASSSRGLNYGYTF TGTGCCAGCAGCTCCAGGGGCCTGAACTATGGCTACACCTTC
- TRBJ1-6 - TRBV14 CASSRRFLRNSPLHF TGTGCCAGCAGCCGGAGGTTTTTGAGAAATTCACCCCTCCACTTT
- TRBJ2-3 - TRBV27 CASSLAGTASTDTQYF TGTGCCAGCAGTTTAGCAGGGACTGCCAGCACAGATACGCAGTATTTT
- TRBJ2-1 - TRBV7-9 CASSLMTGGTYNEQFF TGTGCCAGCAGCTTAATGACGGGTGGAACCTACAATGAGCAGTTCTTC
- TRBJ2-1 TRBD2 TRBV2 CASSTGTSVYNEQFF TGTGCCAGCAGTACCGGGACTAGCGTGTACAATGAGCAGTTCTTC
once TRBJ2-3 TRBD2 TRBV11-2 CASSLGDWYSGSTDTQYF TGTGCCAGCAGCTTAGGAGATTGGTATAGCGGGAGTACAGATACGCAGTATTTT
few TRBJ2-2 TRBD1 TRBV19 CASSMSRTGGVVHTGELFF TGTGCCAGTAGTATGAGTCGGACAGGGGGAGTAGTACACACCGGGGAGCTGTTTTTT
- TRBJ1-1 TRBD1 TRBV29-1 CSVERRGRAEAFF TGCAGCGTTGAAAGGAGGGGGCGGGCTGAAGCTTTCTTT
- TRBJ2-1 TRBD2 TRBV5-1 CASSSLLAGGPSRGDEQFF TGCGCCAGCAGCTCCTTACTAGCGGGAGGGCCAAGTCGTGGGGATGAGCAGTTCTTC
few TRBJ1-1 TRBD1 TRBV19 CASSIPTGFSEAFF TGTGCCAGTAGCATACCGACAGGGTTTTCTGAAGCTTTCTTT
- TRBJ2-3 TRBD2 TRBV10-2 CASSEAGGLYTQYF TGCGCCAGCAGTGAGGCGGGGGGGCTTTATACGCAGTATTTT
- TRBJ2-5 TRBD1 TRBV19 CASSIGRDRGSMETQYF TGTGCCAGTAGTATAGGGCGGGACAGGGGGAGCATGGAGACCCAGTACTTC
once TRBJ1-3 TRBD1 TRBV5-1 CASRRDSSGNTIYF TGCGCCAGCAGGAGGGACAGCTCTGGAAACACCATATATTTT
- TRBJ2-3 - TRBV28 CASYSSRQGRTDTQYF TGTGCCAGCTATTCCTCCCGCCAGGGGCGAACAGATACGCAGTATTTT
- TRBJ1-1 TRBD1 TRBV3-1/TRBV3-2 CASSLGQGAEAFF TGTGCCAGCAGCCTCGGACAGGGGGCTGAAGCTTTCTTT
- TRBJ1-1 - TRBV27 CASSLSSGQGNTEAFF TGTGCCAGCAGTTTATCTTCCGGACAAGGCAACACTGAAGCTTTCTTT
once TRBJ2-3 TRBD2 TRBV7-6 CASSSRLAGSTQYF TGTGCCAGCAGCTCAAGGCTAGCGGGGAGTACGCAGTATTTT
- TRBJ1-2 - TRBV10-2 CASSAGTSIYGYTF TGCGCCAGCAGTGCCGGGACATCGATTTATGGCTACACCTTC
- TRBJ2-3 - TRBV2 CASRKEGQITDTQYF TGTGCCAGCAGGAAGGAGGGACAGATCACAGATACGCAGTATTTT
- TRBJ2-7 TRBD1 TRBV5-1 CASSRASTDRGGYEQYF TGCGCCAGCAGCCGAGCCAGCACGGACAGGGGGGGTTACGAGCAGTACTTC
- TRBJ1-1 - TRBV3-1/TRBV3-2 CASSAGQLNTEAFF TGTGCCAGCAGCGCTGGACAGCTGAACACTGAAGCTTTCTTT
- TRBJ1-1 - TRBV5-1 CASTPFVRAGRDEAFF TGCGCCAGCACCCCTTTTGTCAGGGCGGGACGGGATGAAGCTTTCTTT
few TRBJ1-1 TRBD1 TRBV5-8 CASSLQGFKTEAFF TGTGCCAGCAGTTTACAGGGGTTTAAAACTGAAGCTTTCTTT
- TRBJ2-5 - TRBV4-1 CASSVLGGSVRETQYF TGCGCCAGCAGTGTACTAGGGGGATCGGTGAGAGAGACCCAGTACTTC
- TRBJ1-2 TRBD1 TRBV4-1 CASSQVGGTGARYGYTF TGCGCCAGCAGCCAAGTCGGGGGGACAGGCGCACGCTATGGCTACACCTTC